The present TCR beta chain was sequenced within a study of naive and memory T cell subsets. Whole-study findings and limits: RNA-based TCR counts may shift with T cell activation and differentiation.

An equimolar mix of two oligonucleotides served as the beta constant-region primer for TRBC1 and TRBC2. Ligated cDNA was amplified by four rounds of PCR with nested alpha and beta constant-region primers and SP2. TCRdb reprocessed the UMI-ligation and nested PCR reads with MiXCR, giving one entry per CDR3 protein. The table includes 130,000 or so distinct CDR3 sequences, just over 35% detected once. Germline values: CDR1 LGHNA, CDR2 YNFKEQ. This CDR3 spans 15 amino acids. After removal of 3 bases from V and 14 bases from J, the junction contained 16 bases not matched to a gene. In the case of this clonotype: Its specificity is unknown.

The rearrangement uses TRBV4-2 and TRBJ2-4; 7 bases agree with TRBD1. The sample taken for sequencing was central memory CD4+ T cells from blood. This clonotype was sampled from a human donor in good health. The CDR3 DNA follows: TGTGCCAGCAGCCATCCGAACGAAAATGGACAGGTGAAGTACTTC. This encodes CASSHPNENGQVKYF.